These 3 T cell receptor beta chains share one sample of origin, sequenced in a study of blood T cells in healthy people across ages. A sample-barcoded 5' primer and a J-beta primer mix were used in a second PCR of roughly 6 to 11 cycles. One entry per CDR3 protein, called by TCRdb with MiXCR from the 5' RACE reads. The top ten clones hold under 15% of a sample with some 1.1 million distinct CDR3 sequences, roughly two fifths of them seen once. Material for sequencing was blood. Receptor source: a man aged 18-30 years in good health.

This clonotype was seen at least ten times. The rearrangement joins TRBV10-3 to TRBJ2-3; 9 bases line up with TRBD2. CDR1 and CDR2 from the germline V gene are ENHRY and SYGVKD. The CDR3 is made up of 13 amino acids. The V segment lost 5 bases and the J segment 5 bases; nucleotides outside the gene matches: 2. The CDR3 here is CAISSGGIDTQYF. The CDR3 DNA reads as TGTGCCATCAGTAGCGGGGGGATAGATACGCAGTATTTT.

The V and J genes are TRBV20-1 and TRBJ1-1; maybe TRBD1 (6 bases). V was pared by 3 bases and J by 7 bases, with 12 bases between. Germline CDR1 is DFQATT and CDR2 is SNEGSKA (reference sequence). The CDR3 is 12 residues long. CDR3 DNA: TGCAGTGCTAGTCACTCGACAGGTGAAGCTTTCTTT. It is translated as CSASHSTGEAFF.

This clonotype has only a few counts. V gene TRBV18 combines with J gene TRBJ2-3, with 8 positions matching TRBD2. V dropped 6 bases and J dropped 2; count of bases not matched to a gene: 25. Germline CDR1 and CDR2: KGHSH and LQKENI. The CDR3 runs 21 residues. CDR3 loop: CASSLGSRVPGGSSNTDTQYF. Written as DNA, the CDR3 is TGTGCCAGCTCTCTCGGGAGTAGGGTCCCGGGGGGGTCTTCCAACACAGATACGCAGTATTTT.